This paragraph reports one T cell receptor (beta chain). Its matching antigen is unknown. These data belong to a study of cytotoxic CD8 clonotypes in ibrutinib-treated CLL. Whole-study findings and limits: In comparison with age-matched healthy donors, baseline clonality was higher and tracked circulating CD8+ T-cell counts. Clonality went higher at ibrutinib response and then dropped back toward baseline at progression.

The planned depth of sequencing spanned 1 in 200,000 to 1 in 1 million T cells. Sequenced by immunoSEQ multiplex PCR; TCRdb stores in-frame clones only, minus some. The data contain 20,000 or so clones, 81% of them singletons. The germline CDR1 and CDR2 sequences are GTSNPN and SVGIG (reference sequence). V was cut by 0 bases and J by 5 bases, with 11 bases left in between. CDR3 length equals 13 residues. The receptor's source is a human donor with chronic lymphocytic leukemia. The specimen was PBMCs, collected before ibrutinib treatment. The chain is built from TRBV30 and TRBJ2-7; D is ambiguous. This CDR3 reads CAWSVRASNEQYF. The DNA of the CDR3 is TGTGCCTGGAGTGTAAGGGCCAGCAACGAGCAGTACTTC.